This T cell receptor beta chain was observed in a study of cytomegalovirus exposure and HLA in healthy donors. Broader study findings: When analyzed later, a missense DCLRE1C variant was found to be linked to TCR beta V- and J-gene trimming. In an earlier analysis, in approximately 630 donors, most V segments appeared productive either ~87% or ~30% of the time.

Nominally healthy donors were sampled, though unrecorded immune exposures were likely. The PCR was carried out with 60 Vbeta primers and 13 Jbeta primers. Per the original data handling: The count from a later analysis was about 80 million unique TCR beta chains, some 12 million of them shared. Clones were sequenced by immunoSEQ multiplex PCR, and TCRdb holds only the in-frame ones, with some missing. V and J calls and clone size follow that table, whereas D and trimming were derived from the DNA. The sample holds about 120,000 clones, over 75% seen once. A note on this clone: Its target is unknown.

The CDR3 is 14 amino acids. The V gene end was trimmed by 1 base and the J gene end by 5 bases; junction bases not matched to a gene: 4. CDR1 and CDR2 (germline): SGHRS, YFSETQ. Specimen: PBMCs. The chain carries TRBV5-1 and TRBJ2-3, with TRBD1 matching over 7 bases. This sequence originates from a man in his forties or fifties in good health and CMV-seropositive. The CDR3 DNA sequence: TGCGCCAGCAGCTTGTTCGACAGGGAAGATACGCAGTATTTT. Its protein is CASSLFDREDTQYF.